This is a list of T cell receptor beta chains from one sample in a study of T cells after yellow fever vaccination. Each CDR3 protein gets one entry after TCRdb re-called the 5' RACE reads with MiXCR. The sample holds about 550,000 distinct CDR3 sequences; around 21% are singletons and the top ten take over 11%. The specimen was PBMCs, collected 15 days after the yellow fever booster vaccination. The receptor source for this set is a young man who received the YFV17D yellow fever vaccine. Each CDR3 is given with its conserved first and last residue. The order of the fields is D gene, V gene, J gene, clone size, CDR3 protein, CDR3 DNA. D genes are given only for firm matches. Some rows mark clone size as missing; the rest say once, few, many or name a class of expanded clone.

D: TRBD1; V: TRBV5-1; J: TRBJ2-5; size: few; CDR3: CASSLDGTGQETQYF; DNA: TGCGCCAGCAGCTTGGACGGGACAGGGCAAGAGACCCAGTACTTC
D: -; V: TRBV9; J: TRBJ1-4; size: -; CDR3: CASSPEPGIGGKLFF; DNA: TGTGCCAGCAGCCCCGAACCCGGGATAGGCGGAAAACTGTTTTTT
D: -; V: TRBV12-3/TRBV12-4; J: TRBJ1-1; size: -; CDR3: CASSPDSDEAFF; DNA: TGTGCCAGCAGTCCTGACAGTGACGAAGCTTTCTTT
D: -; V: TRBV18; J: TRBJ2-6; size: -; CDR3: CASSPQGIGSGANVLTF; DNA: TGTGCCAGCTCACCCCAGGGGATCGGATCTGGGGCCAACGTCCTGACTTTC
D: -; V: TRBV19; J: TRBJ2-2; size: -; CDR3: CASSPEHGRKTGELFF; DNA: TGTGCCAGTAGTCCCGAACATGGACGGAAGACCGGGGAGCTGTTTTTT
D: TRBD1; V: TRBV18; J: TRBJ2-7; size: few; CDR3: CASSPMVTGGPSSYEQYF; DNA: TGTGCCAGCTCACCGATGGTTACAGGGGGACCGAGCTCCTACGAGCAGTACTTC
D: TRBD1; V: TRBV5-1; J: TRBJ2-1; size: -; CDR3: CASSVQTGAYNEQFF; DNA: TGCGCCAGCAGCGTTCAGACAGGGGCGTACAATGAGCAGTTCTTC
D: -; V: TRBV5-1; J: TRBJ1-6; size: few; CDR3: CASSLEQGQNSPLHF; DNA: TGCGCCAGCAGCTTGGAACAGGGACAAAATTCACCCCTCCACTTT
D: TRBD2; V: TRBV20-1; J: TRBJ2-2; size: -; CDR3: CGVLAGGNTGELFF; DNA: TGCGGCGTCCTAGCGGGAGGGAACACCGGGGAGCTGTTTTTT
D: -; V: TRBV19; J: TRBJ2-2; size: few; CDR3: CASSISTGEAGELFF; DNA: TGTGCCAGTAGTATTAGTACGGGAGAGGCCGGGGAGCTGTTTTTT